The entry below gives a single T cell receptor (beta chain) sequence along with its context. This clone occurred a few times. What this receptor recognizes is not known. Per-base quality was not reported, and no clone a single base away is much larger than it. The data are from a study of cytomegalovirus exposure and HLA in healthy donors (TCRdb year 2017). At the level of the whole study: An earlier analysis of fewer than 750 of the donors reported approximately 260 Gb of sequence data and approximately 120 million unique TCR beta sequences obtained from some 170 million T cells. An early release covering about 600 HLA-typed donors comprised approximately 300 gigabases of sequencing data and approximately 85 million unique TCR sequences. Among the roughly 400 genotyped donors, around 81% belonged to the genetic ancestry cluster associated with self-reported Caucasian donors. The study was designed to test whether signatures of past pathogen exposure could be identified by cataloging public T cell receptors. Using immunosequencing, the study profiled T cell repertoires from 500 to 800 subjects and related those repertoires to cytomegalovirus serostatus. In addition to the first cohort of about 650 subjects, a separate validation cohort of 120 different subjects was used. To predict cytomegalovirus infection status, the study combined high-throughput TCR immunosequencing, statistical association of individual TCRs with disease status, and machine learning. To study patterns of TCR occurrence, a later analysis re-analyzed previously published TCR beta repertoires from under 750 donors and added high-resolution HLA genotyping. The later analysis used no new phenotypic data to find candidate immune exposures, relying instead on TCR beta sequences and their occurrence across donors. An earlier analysis of approximately 630 of the donors applied high-throughput TCR beta sequencing to assess whether each TCR beta V gene segment acted as functional or pseudogenic. Donor age, sex, ethnicity and CMV serostatus were compiled together with the repertoire data. A later genetic analysis used genome-wide SNP genotypes for about 65% of the roughly 700 donors, treating that subset as a discovery cohort. Every repertoire in the discovery cohort had been generated on one and the same sequencing platform. Both class I and class II loci were covered by HLA typing, at four-digit resolution. Typing coverage varied by locus: roughly 620-630 donors for A, B, C, DRB1 and DQB1; more than 500 for DQA1; more than 600 for DPA1; roughly 450 for DPB1. Roughly five DR-DQ haplotypes were handled as single units for association and clustering because linkage in the cohort was strong. On average, roughly 240,000 unique TCR beta nucleotide sequences were sequenced per donor among a few hundred genotyped donors of the cohort, with around 19% of those sequences being non-productive.

The cohort was made up of hundreds of healthy bone marrow donors. Cohort members were all nominally healthy when sampled, although unrecorded immune exposures were likely present. The donor tested CMV seropositive and was one of the 289 seropositive cohort members. Each donor provided a peripheral blood sample, and peripheral blood mononuclear cells were used for TCR beta sequencing. Genomic DNA extraction from the blood cell samples was performed with the Qiagen DNeasy Blood Extraction Kit. General findings and caveats noted by the study authors: An earlier analysis of 587 of the donors showed that most TCR beta V segments appeared in productive rearrangements either about 87% or about 30% of the time, which broadly matched IMGT annotations. A further reported finding was that TCR beta sequences accurately predicted the HLA-A and HLA-B alleles for most subjects in the first cohort. V-gene and J-gene trimming of TCR beta chains was associated with a missense DCLRE1C variant in a later genetic analysis, and the association was replicated in an independent cohort. Linkage disequilibrium might explain the correlated functional status among segregating V segments, but an unknown experimental factor could not be excluded. A later analysis found that TCR association rates varied across HLA loci, with DRB1 alleles showing the most associated TCRs and HLA-C alleles the fewest. In a later analysis, some 18,000 TCR beta sequences were associated with specific HLA alleles at a false discovery rate of 0.05. Sequencing depth was assumed to be roughly uniform across donors in the presence/absence analyses, though that assumption may not hold. Most TCR sequences were seen in very few donors, while some public TCRs were found in many individuals. A cluster of highly shared sequence variants was judged likely to represent a technical artifact of the sequencing pipeline. When HLA alleles, especially DR and DQ, strongly co-occurred, TCR associations were difficult to assign to individual alleles. In a later analysis, most CMV-associated TCR beta chains were found to appear HLA-restricted, with HLA associations seemingly driven largely by CMV exposure. In vitro tests confirmed that a few of the cytomegalovirus-associated TCR beta chains recognize cytomegalovirus antigens. Because some donors lacked HLA typing at each locus, the association tests relied only on the typed subset. Because counts were too low, roughly 16 rarely observed V segments, including chromosome 9 orphons, were excluded from the earlier analysis of 500 to 700 of the donors. In a later analysis, HLA-associated TCR beta chains were found to be more clonally expanded and to have lower generation probabilities than equally common non-associated chains. The authors suggested that the approach could potentially be generalized to other disease states and immunological phenotypes. Only TCR beta chains were sequenced in this cohort, and the absence of alpha or paired-chain data limited detectable features. In a later analysis, several top co-occurrence clusters were reported to appear linked to parvovirus B19, influenza, CMV and Epstein-Barr virus. A total of 150 or so TCR beta chains were listed by the study as associated with cytomegalovirus. The only immune exposure information available for the cohort was CMV serostatus. Compared with the approximately 670-donor mean, donors in an Asian-associated ancestry cluster had fewer N-insertions in productive TCRs, according to a later genetic analysis. Cytomegalovirus status was reported to be diagnosed by the classifier with high specificity and sensitivity in both the original and validation cohorts.

Library prep was done by the immunoSEQ multiplex PCR assay. For the multiplex PCR, a mixture combining 60 forward primers for TCR Vbeta segments and 13 reverse primers for TCR Jbeta segments was used. The CDR3 region of rearranged TCR beta genes was amplified from genomic DNA with a multiplex PCR assay. Amplified TCR beta libraries were sequenced as 87-base-pair reads on the Illumina HiSeq System. The paper's processing steps were these. In a later analysis, approximately 74 million unique TCR beta chains were counted across the 500 to 850 repertoires, and roughly 11 million of these chains were shared by at least two donors. Raw reads were error-corrected and collapsed into unique sequences by a nearest-neighbor algorithm in which closely related sequences were merged to remove PCR and sequencing errors. V, D and J gene segments were assigned by aligning CDR3 sequences to IMGT reference sequences. Each retained sequence needed at least a six-nucleotide match to both a V gene segment and a J gene segment. Rearrangements were called productive when the CDR3 lacked stop codons and stayed in frame with V and J; all others were non-productive. CDR3 was defined according to IMGT convention as the region running from the second conserved V-encoded cysteine to the conserved J-encoded phenylalanine. The earlier analysis of about 610 of the donors excluded any sequence lacking an unambiguous match to a single V gene segment. An earlier analysis of a few hundred of the donors classified V segments as functional when productive rearrangements were above 56.7% and as segregating when the standard deviation between donors was above 5%. A statistical classification framework was built to diagnose cytomegalovirus status from the catalog of TCR beta chain sequences. In a later analysis, TCR nucleotide sequences were compared against IMGT/GENE-DB human TR gene sequences so that V and J genes could be assigned. Using the TCRdist pipeline, a later analysis assigned CDR3 sequences along with most-parsimonious VDJ recombination scenarios. A later analysis defined each TCR beta chain by its CDR3 amino acid sequence plus V-gene family, and excluded reads lacking a unique V-gene family. To address suspected cross-contamination and a sequencing artifact, a later analysis removed under 600 highly shared, low-generation-probability nucleotide sequences. A later analysis calculated a clonal expansion index for each public chain from normalized within-repertoire ranks of inferred template counts. In a later analysis, generation probabilities were computed with a VDJ recombination model fitted to out-of-frame rearrangements, and the resulting probabilities were checked against IGoR. A later analysis scored TCR-TCR, TCR-HLA and TCR-CMV co-occurrence with hypergeometric tests, applying a repertoire-size bias correction to TCR pairs. In a later analysis, false discovery rates were estimated by permuting HLA or CMV assignments 20 times. A later analysis grouped co-occurring TCRs with DBSCAN, adding TCRdist sequence similarity when clustering within HLA-allele-positive subsets. For co-occurrence clustering, repertoires with fewer than 30,000 or more than 120,000 public chains were excluded, along with several repertoires with anomalous nucleotide sharing. TCRdb limited this immuneACCESS table to in-frame rearrangements with V and J called. A share of clones is missing; checked studies link under half to unresolved V genes, and the rest is unexplained. V, J and clone size are those of that table, while D and trimming were read from the DNA. A total of roughly 200,000 clones appear in this sample, around a tenth of them only once. The ten largest account for approximately 1.4% of the sample.

Sequencing was carried out using PBMCs. This receptor was obtained from a woman in her 30s in good health and CMV-seropositive.

The CDR3 protein: CASATSGINEQFF. The bases are TGTGCCAGCGCGACTAGCGGGATTAATGAGCAGTTCTTC. This chain is built from TRBV10-3 and TRBJ2-1, with 11 bases matching TRBD2. From V the trimming removes 10 bases and from J it removes 7 bases, while the gene matches leave 6 bases of the junction unaccounted for. The CDR3 holds 13 amino acids from the cysteine to the phenylalanine. Only CDR3 DNA remains: 39 bases, in frame from the first base. Taken from the germline V gene, the CDR1 and CDR2 loops are ENHRY and SYGVKD.